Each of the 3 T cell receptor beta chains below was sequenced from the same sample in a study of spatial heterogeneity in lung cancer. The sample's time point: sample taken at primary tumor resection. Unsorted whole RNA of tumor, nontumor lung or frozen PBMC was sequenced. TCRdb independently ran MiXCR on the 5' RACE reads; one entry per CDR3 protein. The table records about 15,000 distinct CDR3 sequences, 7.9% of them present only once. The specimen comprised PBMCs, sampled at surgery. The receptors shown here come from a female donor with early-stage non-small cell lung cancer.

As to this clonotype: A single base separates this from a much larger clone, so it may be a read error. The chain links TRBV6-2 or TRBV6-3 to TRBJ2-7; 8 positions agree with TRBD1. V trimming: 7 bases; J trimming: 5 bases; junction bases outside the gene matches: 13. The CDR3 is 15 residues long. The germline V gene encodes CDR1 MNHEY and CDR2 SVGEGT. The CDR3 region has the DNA TGTGCCAGCACCCTGTTTGGGACAGGCCCCCACGAGCAGTACTTC. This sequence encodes CASTLFGTGPHEQYF.

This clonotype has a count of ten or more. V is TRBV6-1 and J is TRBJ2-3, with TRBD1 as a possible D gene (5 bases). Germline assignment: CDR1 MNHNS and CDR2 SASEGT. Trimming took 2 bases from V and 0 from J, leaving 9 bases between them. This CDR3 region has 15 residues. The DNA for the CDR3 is TGTGCCAGCAGTGAACAGGGAACTAGCACAGATACGCAGTATTTT. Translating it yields CASSEQGTSTDTQYF.

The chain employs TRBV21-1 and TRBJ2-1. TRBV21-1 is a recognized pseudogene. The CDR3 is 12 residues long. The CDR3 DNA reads TGTGCCAGCAGCAAAGAGGAGTATGAGCAGTTCTTC. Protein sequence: CASSKEEYEQFF.